This T cell receptor beta chain was recorded in a study of T cells after yellow fever vaccination. One entry per CDR3 protein, called by TCRdb with MiXCR from the 5' RACE reads. Of some 110,000 distinct CDR3 sequences listed, 7.5% to 9.5% are singletons. Notes on this clonotype: Just one base apart from a much larger clone, this may be a read error.

CDR1 is MNHEY, CDR2 SVGAGI, per germline. Trimming stripped 1 base from V and 8 bases from J, with 15 bases between. The CDR3 sequence is 15 residues long. The sequencing used CD8+ T cells sorted from PBMCs, collected 45 days after the yellow fever booster vaccination. The origin of this receptor is a man younger than 40 who received the YFV17D yellow fever vaccine. The chain is built from TRBV6-5 and TRBJ2-1; the D gene is possibly TRBD2 (5 bases). The CDR3 DNA is TGTGCCAGCAGTTACTGCGGTCGGGAAGGCGATGAGCAGTTCTTC. It yields the protein CASSYCGREGDEQFF.